The subject of this entry is one T cell receptor (beta chain). The data are from a study of blood T cell repertoires in COVID-19. The trim removed 5 bases at V and 15 bases at J, leaving 9 bases unmatched. The CDR3 sequence is 11 residues long. Germline V gene sequence: CDR1 DFQATT, CDR2 SNEGSKA (reference sequence). Produced via immunoSEQ multiplex PCR; TCRdb's table is partial and in-frame only. The sample records more than 100,000 clones, about 82% being singletons. Sequences were obtained from peripheral blood. This clonotype was sampled from a man aged 55 to 69 with active or convalescent COVID-19. The V and J genes are TRBV20-1 and TRBJ2-1; 8 bases fit TRBD2. This chain's CDR3 is CSAFLAGLMFF. CDR3 in DNA: TGCAGTGCTTTTCTAGCGGGTCTTATGTTCTTC.